These 8 T cell receptor beta chains were sequenced from one sample in a study of T cells in Graves' hyperthyroidism and ophthalmopathy. The TCR beta CDR3 regions underwent amplification using RNA transcripts as the source. Using the HTBI primer set, a first-round RT-PCR was run on the TCR CDR3. TCRdb itself ran the multiplex PCR reads through MiXCR, one entry per CDR3 protein. The sample includes over 250,000 distinct CDR3 sequences, roughly 22% of them seen just once. The source material was blood. The receptors were sampled from a man aged 25-45 years with Graves' ophthalmopathy.

This clonotype was seen at least ten times. The J gene is TRBJ2-7, the V gene TRBV6-1; no firm D call. The germline gives CDR1 MNHNS, CDR2 SASEGT. This CDR3 has 13 residues. V lost 6 bases and J lost 0, with 9 bases in between. The CDR3, as DNA: TGTGCCAGCAGAGCCGGGTCCTCCTACGAGCAGTACTTC. Encoded protein: CASRAGSSYEQYF.

In its sample, this clonotype was seen many times. V and J are TRBV28 and TRBJ2-1, with no clear D. The germline V gene has CDR1 MDHEN and CDR2 SYDVKM. This CDR3 contains 14 residues. V was clipped by 1 base and J by 0 bases, with 4 bases between them. In DNA form, the CDR3 reads TGTGCCAGCAGTTTATATAGCTCCTACAATGAGCAGTTCTTC. It codes for CASSLYSSYNEQFF.

The chain links TRBV20-1 to TRBJ2-5; 7 nucleotides align to TRBD2. Looked up from germline, CDR1 is DFQATT and CDR2 is SNEGSKA (reference sequence). The ends lost 0 bases at V and 4 bases at J; junction bases unmatched: 14. The CDR3 sequence is 17 residues long. CDR3 coding DNA: TGCAGTGCTAGAGACCCCACTAGCGAACGTTGGGGAGAGACCCAGTACTTC. This sequence encodes CSARDPTSERWGETQYF.

V and J are TRBV20-1 and TRBJ2-7; TRBD1 agrees at 7 bases. This CDR3 is built from 12 residues. J lost 4 bases, V lost 7 bases, and 7 bases had no gene match. Germline lookup yields CDR1 DFQATT and CDR2 SNEGSKA (reference sequence). CDR3 nucleotide sequence: TGCAGTGTTAGGGACAGTGCTTACGAGCAGTACTTC. It translates to CSVRDSAYEQYF.

J is TRBJ2-1 and V is TRBV4-1, with 9 bases aligning to TRBD2. From germline, CDR1 is MGHRA and CDR2 YSYEKL. This CDR3 spans 14 amino acids. Losses at the gene ends were 1 base for V and 7 bases for J; bases not matched to a gene: 2. CDR3 nucleotide sequence: TGCGCCAGCAGCCAAGGGCTAGCGGGGAATGAGCAGTTCTTC. This sequence encodes CASSQGLAGNEQFF.

The J gene is TRBJ2-2, the V gene TRBV9; D remains ambiguous. Germline lookup yields CDR1 SGDLS and CDR2 YYNGEE. The CDR3 extends over 14 amino acids. V shed 8 bases and J shed 0 bases, with 11 bases lying between them. CDR3 loop: CASGSRPNTGELFF. CDR3 sequence (DNA): TGTGCCAGTGGAAGCAGGCCGAACACCGGGGAGCTGTTTTTT.

This rearrangement joins TRBV6-2 or TRBV6-3 to TRBJ1-1; D is uncertain. Germline lookup yields CDR1 MNHEY and CDR2 SVGEGT. The CDR3 consists of 11 residues. V was pared by 2 bases and J by 12 bases, with 10 bases between. DNA of the CDR3: TGTGCCAGCAGTTACGACGTAATACCTTTCTTT. Amino acids: CASSYDVIPFF.

This clonotype was seen a few times. The chain joins TRBV6-2 or TRBV6-3 to TRBJ1-2, with 10 bases matching TRBD1. The CDR3 contains 16 residues. Germline V CDR1 and CDR2: MNHEY, SVGEGT. V was clipped by 6 bases and J by 3 bases; unmatched bases: 10. The CDR3 reads CASSDRDRGLDYGYTF. DNA of the CDR3: TGTGCCAGCAGCGACCGGGACAGGGGACTCGACTATGGCTACACCTTC.